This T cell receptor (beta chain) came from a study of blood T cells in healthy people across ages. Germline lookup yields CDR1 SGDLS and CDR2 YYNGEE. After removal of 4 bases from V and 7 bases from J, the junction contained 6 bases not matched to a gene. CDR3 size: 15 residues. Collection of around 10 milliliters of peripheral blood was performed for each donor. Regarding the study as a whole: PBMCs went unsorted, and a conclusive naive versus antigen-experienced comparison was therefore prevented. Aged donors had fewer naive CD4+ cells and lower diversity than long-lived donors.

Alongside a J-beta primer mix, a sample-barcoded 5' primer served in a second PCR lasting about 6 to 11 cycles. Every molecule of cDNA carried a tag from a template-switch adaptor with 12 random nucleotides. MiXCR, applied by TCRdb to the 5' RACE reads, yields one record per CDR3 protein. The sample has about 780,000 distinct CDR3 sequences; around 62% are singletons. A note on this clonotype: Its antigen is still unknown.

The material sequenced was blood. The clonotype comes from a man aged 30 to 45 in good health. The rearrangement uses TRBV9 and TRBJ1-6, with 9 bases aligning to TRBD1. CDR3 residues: CASSPRTGVNSPLHF. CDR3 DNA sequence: TGTGCCAGCAGCCCGCGGACAGGGGTAAATTCACCCCTCCACTTT.